The 24 T cell receptor beta chains listed next were all sequenced from one sample in a study of shared clonotypes between healthy human individuals. Assay used: immunoSEQ multiplex PCR; TCRdb lists only in-frame clones, some missing. The table includes 2 million to 2.5 million clones, more than 90% detected once. Sequencing was performed on naive CD4+ T cells sorted from blood. The sample's subset: CD45RA+ positively selected. Receptors were obtained from a man between 18 and 29 years old in good health.

As for this clone: Other DNA sequences in the sample encode the same CDR3. The chain couples TRBV5-1 to TRBJ2-2, with 8 bases that match TRBD1. V trimming: 0 bases; J trimming: 5 bases; junction bases outside the gene matches: 3. Per germline, CDR1 SGHRS and CDR2 YFSETQ. The CDR3 spans 15 residues. CDR3 amino acids: CASSLAGGATGELFF. The CDR3 bases are TGCGCCAGCAGCTTGGCAGGGGGCGCGACCGGGGAGCTGTTTTTT.

The CDR3 DNA sequence: TGTGCCACCTCAGGGGCAGGTCAGCCCCAGCATTTT. Translation gives CATSGAGQPQHF. The chain links TRBV10-3 to TRBJ1-5; a possible D gene is TRBD1 (6 bases). V was cut by 10 bases and J by 6 bases, with 13 bases left in between. The germline V gene encodes CDR1 ENHRY and CDR2 SYGVKD. This CDR3 region has 12 residues.

The chain combines TRBV10-3 with TRBJ2-7; no firm D call. CDR1 is ENHRY, CDR2 SYGVKD, per germline. The CDR3 consists of 17 residues. The germline V and J ends were trimmed by 3 bases and 3 bases, with 21 bases remaining between them. In nucleotides, the CDR3 is TGTGCCATCAGTGACTCGACTGGGAACAGTAGGAGCTACGAGCAGTACTTC. Amino acids: CAISDSTGNSRSYEQYF.

Regarding this clone: Within the sample, other DNA sequences also encode this same CDR3. This CDR3 reads CASSFVGYEQYF. Written as DNA, the CDR3 is TGTGCCAGCAGCTTTGTGGGCTACGAGCAGTACTTC. The chain links TRBV7-9 to TRBJ2-7; D gene ambiguous. The V end was cut by 3 bases, the J end by 3 bases, with 6 bases between. The CDR3 has 12 residues. Germline V lookup: CDR1 SEHNR, CDR2 FQNEAQ (reference sequence).

The chain couples TRBV5-5 to TRBJ1-4, with 8 bases that match TRBD1. The J segment lost 1 base and the V segment lost 6 bases, leaving 8 bases of the junction unmatched. The CDR3 is 16 residues long. Germline CDR1 reads SGHKS; CDR2 reads YYEKEE (reference sequence). The CDR3 protein is CASTVSTGETNEKLFF. The CDR3 nucleotides are TGTGCCAGCACCGTTTCGACAGGGGAAACTAATGAAAAACTGTTTTTT.

Comment on this clone: This sample includes further DNA sequences coding for the same CDR3. The chain uses TRBV10-3 and TRBJ2-7; TRBD1 aligns across 10 bases. Trimming took 9 bases from V and 3 from J; bases not matched to a gene: 8. CDR3 length equals 14 residues. CDR1 is ENHRY, CDR2 SYGVKD, per germline. In nucleotides, the CDR3 is TGTGCCATACGACCGGGACAGGGGTACTACGAGCAGTACTTC. Translating it yields CAIRPGQGYYEQYF.

The chain employs TRBV4-2 and TRBJ1-5, with 8 bases fitting TRBD1. V shed 0 bases and J 0 bases; nucleotides not matched to a gene: 7. The CDR3 loop spans 18 amino acids. The germline V gene has CDR1 LGHNA and CDR2 YNFKEQ. CDR3 in DNA: TGTGCCAGCAGCCAAGATCCCGGACAGGGCGATAGCAATCAGCCCCAGCATTTT. Translated, it gives CASSQDPGQGDSNQPQHF.

The genes are TRBV5-6 and TRBJ2-7, with D perhaps matching TRBD1 (5 bases). V lost 4 bases and J lost 3, with 11 bases in between. Germline-derived CDR1 and CDR2 are SGHDT and YYEEEE. The CDR3 extends over 13 amino acids. The CDR3: CASSLTVDYEQYF. The CDR3 region has the DNA TGTGCCAGCAGCCTGACAGTGGACTACGAGCAGTACTTC.

The chain couples TRBV29-1 to TRBJ2-5; TRBD1 matches at 7 bases. Germline CDR1 is SQVTM and CDR2 is ANQGSEA. The CDR3 contains 13 residues. Germline trimming cut 1 base from V and 6 bases from J; bases unmatched to any gene: 5. CDR3 nucleotide sequence: TGCAGCGTTGAAGCCGCAGGGGGACAGACCCAGTACTTC. Protein: CSVEAAGGQTQYF.

On this clone: Other DNA sequences of this sample code for an identical CDR3. This rearrangement joins TRBV7-2 to TRBJ2-7; tentatively, D is TRBD2 (6 bases). Germline CDR1 is SGHTA and CDR2 is FQGNSA. The V and J ends lost 2 bases and 7 bases respectively, with 9 bases between them. The CDR3 sequence is 12 residues long. The CDR3 loop is CASSLTGGEQYF. The CDR3 DNA sequence: TGTGCCAGCAGCTTAACAGGAGGGGAGCAGTACTTC. The whole variable domain, filled in from reference TRBV7-2 and TRBJ2-7, reads GAGVSQSPSNKVTEKGKDVELRCDPISGHTALYWYRQSLGQGLEFLIYFQGNSAPDKSGLPSDRFSAERTGGSVSTLTIQRTQQEDSAVYLCASSLTGGEQYFGPGTRLTVT.

This chain joins TRBV5-1 and TRBJ1-5, with 11 bases identical to TRBD1. In germline, CDR1 is SGHRS, CDR2 YFSETQ. J lost 3 bases, V lost 3 bases, and 2 bases had no gene match. CDR3 length equals 15 residues. CDR3 protein: CASSSGQGVNQPQHF. CDR3 nucleotides: TGCGCCAGCAGCTCGGGACAGGGGGTCAATCAGCCCCAGCATTTT.

The rearrangement joins TRBV28 to TRBJ2-7, with 8 bases aligning to TRBD1. The CDR3 covers 12 residues. V dropped 6 bases and J dropped 6; count of bases not matched to a gene: 4. From germline, CDR1 is MDHEN and CDR2 SYDVKM. The CDR3: CASSTDRGEQYF. In DNA, the CDR3 is TGTGCCAGCAGCACTGACAGGGGCGAGCAGTACTTC.

V and J are TRBV10-3 and TRBJ2-1; TRBD2 matches 9 bases. This CDR3 has 15 residues. After removal of 0 bases from V and 6 bases from J, the junction contained 3 bases not matched to a gene. CDR1 is ENHRY, CDR2 SYGVKD, per germline. Written as DNA, the CDR3 is TGTGCCATCAGTGAGTCCGGAGCGGGAGGCAATGAGCAGTTCTTC. Its translation: CAISESGAGGNEQFF.

The rearrangement uses TRBV28 and TRBJ2-2; no reliable D call. CDR1 is MDHEN, CDR2 SYDVKM, per germline. The CDR3 covers 16 residues. Trimming removed 4 bases at V and 0 bases at J, with 12 bases between. CDR3 DNA: TGTGCCAGCAGTTCCCTTCCCGGCACGAACACCGGGGAGCTGTTTTTT. Translating it yields CASSSLPGTNTGELFF.

This clone was seen a single time. The V and J genes are TRBV15 and TRBJ1-3; D call uncertain. The germline V gene encodes CDR1 LNHNV and CDR2 YYDKDF (reference sequence). The V and J ends lost 1 base and 2 bases respectively, with 6 bases between them. The CDR3 is 14 amino acids. CDR3: CATSRVGPGNTIYF. In nucleotides, the CDR3 is TGTGCCACCAGCAGAGTAGGGCCTGGAAACACCATATATTTT.

The chain links TRBV2 to TRBJ1-1, with a weak D call TRBD1 (5 bases). The CDR3 is made up of 13 amino acids. Germline CDR1 is SNHLY and CDR2 is FYNNEI. V lost 6 bases and J 3 bases, leaving 11 bases between the germline ends. The CDR3 DNA reads TGTGCCAGCAGCCTAAGGACATACACTGAAGCTTTCTTT. Protein product: CASSLRTYTEAFF.

J is TRBJ2-1 and V is TRBV18; D is perhaps TRBD1 (6 bases). V was trimmed by 6 bases and J by 0 bases, leaving 12 bases between them. Per germline, CDR1 KGHSH and CDR2 LQKENI. The CDR3 length is 15 residues. The CDR3 DNA is TGTGCCAGCTCCCGTACAGGGAGCTCCTACAATGAGCAGTTCTTC. As protein: CASSRTGSSYNEQFF.

CDR3 DNA sequence: TGTGCCAGCAGCATTCAGGGGGCCTGGGGAGTATCCCTCCACTTT. Amino acids: CASSIQGAWGVSLHF. J is TRBJ1-6 and V is TRBV25-1; 8 nucleotides agree with TRBD1. Germline CDR1 MGHDK, CDR2 SYGVNS. The CDR3 is made up of 15 amino acids. J lost 14 bases, V lost 6 bases, and 15 bases had no gene match.

The chain is built from TRBV10-3 and TRBJ2-7; D unresolved. With 4 bases removed from V and 2 bases from J, the gap between germline ends came to 15 bases. CDR1 and CDR2 (germline): ENHRY, SYGVKD. The CDR3 covers 15 residues. The CDR3 bases are TGTGCCATCAGTGCCGGAGTGGGCAATACCTACGAGCAGTACTTC. This gives the protein CAISAGVGNTYEQYF.

The chain is built from TRBV6-6 and TRBJ2-1, with a weak D call TRBD2 (5 bases). V lost 7 bases, J lost 4 bases, and 17 bases lay in between. CDR1 is MNHNY, CDR2 SVGAGI, per germline (reference sequence). The CDR3 sequence is 15 residues long. The chain's CDR3 is CASTSTRSVYNEQFF. The CDR3 nucleotides are TGTGCCAGCACCTCTACTAGAAGCGTTTACAATGAGCAGTTCTTC.

Remarks on this clone: Different DNA sequences within this sample yield the same CDR3. The V call is TRBV10-3, the J call TRBJ1-6, with D unclear. The CDR3 runs to 13 residues. Trimming removed 2 bases at V and 7 bases at J, with 6 bases between. Germline V gene data show CDR1 as ENHRY and CDR2 as SYGVKD. The CDR3 region is CAISEQENSPLHF. In nucleotides, the CDR3 is TGTGCCATCAGTGAGCAGGAAAATTCACCCCTCCACTTT.

The V call is TRBV6-6, the J call TRBJ2-7; D is unresolved. V was shortened by 4 bases and J by 5 bases, with 6 bases between the two germline ends. The CDR3 is made up of 11 amino acids. In germline, CDR1 is MNHNY, CDR2 SVGAGI (reference sequence). CDR3 amino acids: CASSSDNEQYF. CDR3 in DNA: TGTGCCAGCAGTTCAGACAACGAGCAGTACTTC.

This chain connects TRBV13 to TRBJ2-7; 8 nucleotides line up with TRBD2. CDR1 is PRHDT and CDR2 is FYEKMQ in the germline V gene (reference sequence). The trim removed 4 bases at V and 1 base at J, leaving 6 bases unmatched. The CDR3 runs to 15 residues. CDR3 residues: CASSWTSRLSYEQYF. The CDR3 DNA follows: TGTGCCAGCAGCTGGACTAGCAGACTTTCCTACGAGCAGTACTTC.

The rearrangement joins TRBV11-1 to TRBJ2-3; the D gene could be TRBD1 or TRBD2 (5 bases each). CDR3 length equals 17 residues. V was pared by 3 bases and J by 1 base, with 17 bases between. The germline V gene has CDR1 SGHAT and CDR2 FQDESV (reference sequence). The CDR3 spells CASSFPRAGAGTDTQYF. The CDR3 coding sequence is TGTGCCAGCAGCTTTCCTCGGGCCGGGGCGGGCACAGATACGCAGTATTTT.